This T cell receptor beta chain is drawn from a study of response to subunit inactivated influenza vaccine. Broader study findings: It was suggested by the authors that few new T cells are recruited by each seasonal influenza vaccination.

Germline V gene lookup returns CDR1 DFQATT and CDR2 SNEGSKA (reference sequence). The CDR3 totals 15 residues. J was trimmed by 1 base and V by 5 bases; bases with no gene match: 11. This clonotype was counted once. Antigen: not known. TCRdb reprocessed the RT-PCR reads via MiXCR and lists one record per CDR3 protein. The data hold roughly 790,000 distinct CDR3 sequences, with 21% observed a single time. The chain is built from TRBV20-1 and TRBJ2-7; TRBD2 agrees at 7 bases. The starting material was PBMCs from blood, obtained about 5 days after vaccination. The sequence came from a man aged 50 to 59 who received an inactivated influenza vaccine. CDR3 sequence (DNA): TGCAGTGCTGAAGGGAGGGAGTATGCATCCTACGAGCAGTACTTC. Its translation is CSAEGREYASYEQYF.